This T cell receptor (beta chain) was observed in a study of cytotoxic CD8 clonotypes in ibrutinib-treated CLL. Study background: In all, around 10 patients were relapsed/refractory, some 16 were treatment-naive and 17 to 18 were IGHV unmutated.

Clones were read by immunoSEQ multiplex PCR, and TCRdb kept only the in-frame ones, dropping some. The profile covers tens of thousands of clones, with 70% to 90% appearing a single time and under 7% taken by the ten largest. General observations from the study: Public clonotypes showed up rarely, and on treatment they shrank or held steady. Elevated clonality accompanied ibrutinib response, with a return toward baseline values at progression. Sampling schedules were unmatched across sustained-remission and progressing patients.

The ends lost 10 bases at V and 4 bases at J; junction bases unmatched: 6. Per germline, CDR1 MNHNS and CDR2 SASEGT. The CDR3 contains 12 residues. In the case of this clone: Its antigen is unidentified.

The sequence was collected from a human donor with chronic lymphocytic leukemia. The rearrangement joins TRBV6-1 to TRBJ2-7; 8 bases are a match to TRBD1. Source: PBMCs, taken before ibrutinib treatment. The CDR3 DNA reads as TGTGCCACTCCGGGACAGGAATACGAGCAGTACTTC. It translates to CATPGQEYEQYF.